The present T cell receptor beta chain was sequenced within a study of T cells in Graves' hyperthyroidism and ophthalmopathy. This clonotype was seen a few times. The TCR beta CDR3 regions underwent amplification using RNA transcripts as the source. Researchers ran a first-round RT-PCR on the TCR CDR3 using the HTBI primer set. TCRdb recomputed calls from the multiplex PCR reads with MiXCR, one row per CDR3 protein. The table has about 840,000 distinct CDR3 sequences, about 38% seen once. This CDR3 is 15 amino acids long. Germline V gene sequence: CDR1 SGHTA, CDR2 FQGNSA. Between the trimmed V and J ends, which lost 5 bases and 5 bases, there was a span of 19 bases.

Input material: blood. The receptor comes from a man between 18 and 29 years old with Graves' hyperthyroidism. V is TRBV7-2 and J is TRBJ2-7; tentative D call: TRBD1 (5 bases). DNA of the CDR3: TGTGCCAGCAGCCCCACAGTAGGGGAACGAGACGAGCAGTACTTC. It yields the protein CASSPTVGERDEQYF.